Listed below are T cell receptor beta chains from one sample, sequenced in a study of control samples from healthy donors and cancer patients. The table came from immunoSEQ multiplex PCR; TCRdb's copy has only in-frame clones and leaves some out. This table holds roughly 180,000 clones, approximately 94% found once. The sequencing sample was made of blood. The receptor source for this set is a young woman in good health. The CDR3 runs from the conserved cysteine through the conserved F or W. The D gene is left open where the match is weak. Not every row has a clone size; where given, it reads once, few, many or a size class.

CDR3 protein	CDR3 DNA	CDR3 length	D gene	V gene	J gene	clone size
CASSLVLYEAFF	TGTGCCAGCAGTTTAGTGCTATATGAAGCTTTCTTT	12	NA	TRBV12-3/TRBV12-4	TRBJ1-1	once
CASRPQGGQPQHF	TGTGCCAGCAGGCCACAGGGAGGTCAGCCCCAGCATTTT	13	NA	TRBV2	TRBJ1-5	NA
CASTVGGRISGETQYF	TGTGCCAGCACGGTAGGCGGGAGGATTAGTGGAGAGACCCAGTACTTC	16	TRBD2	TRBV28	TRBJ2-5	NA
CASSFPGGRNSPLHF	TGTGCCAGCAGTTTCCCAGGAGGAAGGAATTCACCCCTCCACTTT	15	NA	TRBV27	TRBJ1-6	NA
CASSWGVALYNEQFF	TGTGCCAGCAGTTGGGGAGTAGCGCTTTACAATGAGCAGTTCTTC	15	NA	TRBV6-2/TRBV6-3	TRBJ2-1	NA
CASSSSPVSPLHF	TGTGCCAGCAGCTCGAGCCCTGTTTCACCCCTCCACTTT	13	NA	TRBV5-4	TRBJ1-6	NA
CASSLGTGYQETQYF	TGCGCCAGCAGCTTGGGGACAGGGTACCAAGAGACCCAGTACTTC	15	TRBD1	TRBV5-1	TRBJ2-5	NA
CASSLNSGWETQYF	TGTGCCAGCAGCTTAAACTCAGGTTGGGAGACCCAGTACTTC	14	NA	TRBV11-3	TRBJ2-5	NA
CASRRVTGELFF	TGTGCCAGCAGAAGGGTCACCGGGGAGCTGTTTTTT	12	NA	TRBV6-5	TRBJ2-2	NA
CASSLARGTVLVLRSGLTQYF	TGTGCCAGCAGCTTAGCGCGCGGGACCGTCTTAGTGCTCCGATCGGGTCTTACGCAGTATTTT	21	NA	TRBV7-8	TRBJ2-3	NA
CASSRRDSHTDTQYF	TGTGCCAGCAGCCGCCGGGACTCTCACACAGATACGCAGTATTTT	15	NA	TRBV7-3	TRBJ2-3	NA
CASSLEHLVVANEKLFF	TGTGCCAGCAGCTTAGAACATCTAGTGGTGGCTAATGAAAAACTGTTTTTT	17	NA	TRBV11-2	TRBJ1-4	NA
CASSRISGGAYNEQFF	TGCGCCAGCAGCCGAATTAGCGGGGGGGCCTACAATGAGCAGTTCTTC	16	TRBD2	TRBV5-1	TRBJ2-1	NA
CASSIIGDGQPQHF	TGTGCCAGTAGTATAATAGGGGACGGTCAGCCCCAGCATTTT	14	NA	TRBV19	TRBJ1-5	NA
CASTVMGLTSGNTIYF	TGTGCCAGCACCGTTATGGGACTGACCTCTGGAAACACCATATATTTT	16	NA	TRBV7-2	TRBJ1-3	NA
CASSEYGDRVDGTEAFF	TGCGCCAGCAGTGAGTATGGGGACAGGGTTGATGGCACTGAAGCTTTCTTT	17	TRBD1	TRBV10-1	TRBJ1-1	once